There are a few counts of the clone carrying this T cell receptor (beta chain). The CDR3 is made up of 14 amino acids. Germline CDR1 SGHDT, CDR2 YYEEEE. V lost 3 bases and J lost 4; bases outside the gene matches: 3. All of the isolated RNA was reverse transcribed, so expressed TCRB transcripts were sequenced. TCRdb's copy holds only in-frame clones and misses some; the assay was immunoSEQ multiplex PCR. The top ten hold about 0.018% of the sample, which has some 400,000 clones, more than 13% seen once. This sample is part of a study of beta chain features in type 1 diabetes. Sequencing was performed on naive CD4+ T cells from blood. The origin of this receptor is a young woman in good health. J is TRBJ2-1 and V is TRBV5-6, with TRBD1 identical over 8 bases. DNA of the CDR3: TGTGCCAGCAGCTGGACAGGGAGGTACAATGAGCAGTTCTTC. This encodes CASSWTGRYNEQFF.